This TCR beta chain was found in a study of graft-versus-host responses after intestinal transplantation. Sequencing was performed with immunoSEQ multiplex PCR; in TCRdb, only in-frame clones are kept and a portion is missing. The sample shows some 110,000 clones, around nine tenths of them seen only once. Details on this clone: Its antigen remains unknown.

This receptor was obtained from a human donor who was the organ donor for an intestinal transplant. The sequences come from unstimulated CD4+ T cells sorted from spleen or lymph node cells, collected before transplant.

The DNA for the CDR3 is TGCGCCAGCAGCTTGCCGGGATATGGCTACACCTTC. Protein sequence: CASSLPGYGYTF. The V call is TRBV5-1, the J call TRBJ1-2; D is undetermined. This CDR3 has 12 residues. The germline V and J ends were trimmed by 1 base and 5 bases, with 6 bases remaining between them. CDR1 is SGHRS, CDR2 YFSETQ, per germline. The full variable domain, its missing parts supplied by reference TRBV5-1 and TRBJ1-2, is KAGVTQTPRYLIKTRGQQVTLSCSPISGHRSVSWYQQTPGQGLQFLFEYFSETQRNKGNFPGRFSGRQFSNSRSEMNVSTLELGDSALYLCASSLPGYGYTFGSGTRLTVV.